A selection of T cell receptor beta chains follows, all from one sample in a study of chemoradiotherapy in HPV16-positive cancers. Some clones are missing from TCRdb's copy, which holds only in-frame ones; the method was immunoSEQ multiplex PCR. This table has 2,000 to 2,500 clones, approximately 90% appearing once. The material was tumor tissue, obtained from a patient who underwent chemoradiotherapy. These receptors were collected from a human donor with HPV-associated anogenital cancer. Each CDR3 is given with its conserved first and last residue. The D gene is left open where the match is weak. Some rows have no size entry. The others give once, few or many, or a class for an expanded clone.

d_call: TRBD2
clone_size: .
j_call: TRBJ2-5
v_call: TRBV7-3
cdr3_nt: TGTGCCAGCAGCTCGCGGGAGGGAGGGCAAGAGACCCAGTACTTC
cdr3_aa: CASSSREGGQETQYF

d_call: TRBD1
clone_size: once
j_call: TRBJ2-4
v_call: TRBV7-2
cdr3_nt: TGTGCCAGCAGCTCGGGGACAGCGAAAAACATTCAGTACTTC
cdr3_aa: CASSSGTAKNIQYF

d_call: .
clone_size: .
j_call: TRBJ1-4
v_call: TRBV7-2
cdr3_nt: TGTGCCAGCAGCTTAGGGGGTAATGAAAAACTGTTTTTT
cdr3_aa: CASSLGGNEKLFF

d_call: .
clone_size: .
j_call: TRBJ2-7
v_call: TRBV5-1
cdr3_nt: TGCGCCAGCAGCTTAAATACGGGTCTTTCCTACGAGCAGTACTTC
cdr3_aa: CASSLNTGLSYEQYF

d_call: .
clone_size: .
j_call: TRBJ1-2
v_call: TRBV20-1
cdr3_nt: TGCAGTGCAAGACACAGGACTGGCTACACCTTC
cdr3_aa: CSARHRTGYTF

d_call: TRBD1
clone_size: .
j_call: TRBJ2-5
v_call: TRBV19
cdr3_nt: TGTGCCAGTAGTGGACAGGGAATCCAAGAGACCCAGTACTTC
cdr3_aa: CASSGQGIQETQYF

d_call: TRBD1
clone_size: .
j_call: TRBJ1-2
v_call: TRBV16
cdr3_nt: TGTGCCAGCAGCCCGAACAGGGGAGATGGCTACACCTTC
cdr3_aa: CASSPNRGDGYTF

d_call: TRBD1
clone_size: .
j_call: TRBJ1-5
v_call: TRBV28
cdr3_nt: TGTGCCAGCAGCACCGGGACAGGGGACAATCAGCCCCAGCATTTT
cdr3_aa: CASSTGTGDNQPQHF

d_call: .
clone_size: once
j_call: TRBJ2-5
v_call: TRBV5-8
cdr3_nt: TGTGCCAGCAGCTTGGTAGGGGGAGAGACCCAGTACTTC
cdr3_aa: CASSLVGGETQYF

d_call: .
clone_size: few
j_call: TRBJ1-1
v_call: TRBV9
cdr3_nt: TGTGCCAGCAGCGTAGTGGGGCAGATGGCTTTCTTT
cdr3_aa: CASSVVGQMAFF

d_call: .
clone_size: .
j_call: TRBJ1-5
v_call: TRBV18
cdr3_nt: TGTGCCAGCTCTGAGGGACTGAATAGCAATCAGCCCCAGCATTTT
cdr3_aa: CASSEGLNSNQPQHF

d_call: TRBD1
clone_size: .
j_call: TRBJ2-3
v_call: TRBV5-6
cdr3_nt: TGTGCCAGCAGCCCTATAAGACAGGGGCGCACAGATACGCAGTATTTT
cdr3_aa: CASSPIRQGRTDTQYF

d_call: TRBD2
clone_size: few
j_call: TRBJ2-3
v_call: TRBV28
cdr3_nt: TGTGCCAGCAGTGCTGCTTGGGGGGGGGAGACAGATACGCAGTATTTT
cdr3_aa: CASSAAWGGETDTQYF

d_call: .
clone_size: .
j_call: TRBJ1-1
v_call: TRBV30
cdr3_nt: TGTGCCTGGAGTGTAAACCTGGGCGGCGAAGCTTTCTTT
cdr3_aa: CAWSVNLGGEAFF

d_call: TRBD1
clone_size: .
j_call: TRBJ2-2
v_call: TRBV30
cdr3_nt: TGTGCCGGGCGGACAGGGGCAAACACCGGGGAGCTGTTTTTT
cdr3_aa: CAGRTGANTGELFF

d_call: .
clone_size: .
j_call: TRBJ2-2
v_call: TRBV7-3
cdr3_nt: TGTGCCAGCAGCTTAAATGGGGGAAGCGGCACCGGGGAGCTGTTTTTT
cdr3_aa: CASSLNGGSGTGELFF

d_call: TRBD2
clone_size: .
j_call: TRBJ2-5
v_call: TRBV6-1
cdr3_nt: TGTGCCAGCGGCGGACTAGCGGGGCAAGAGACCCAGTACTTC
cdr3_aa: CASGGLAGQETQYF

d_call: .
clone_size: few
j_call: TRBJ1-4
v_call: TRBV9
cdr3_nt: TGTGCCAGCAGCACCCTTGGCAGGCCCGGAGAAAAACTGTTTTTT
cdr3_aa: CASSTLGRPGEKLFF

d_call: .
clone_size: .
j_call: TRBJ1-3
v_call: TRBV6-1
cdr3_nt: TGTGCCAGTTCGGACAGCTTCTCTGGAAACACCATATATTTT
cdr3_aa: CASSDSFSGNTIYF

d_call: .
clone_size: .
j_call: TRBJ2-1
v_call: TRBV30
cdr3_nt: TGTGCCTGGAGTGATGACTGGGCCAATGAGCAGTTCTTC
cdr3_aa: CAWSDDWANEQFF

d_call: TRBD2
clone_size: .
j_call: TRBJ2-2
v_call: TRBV5-1
cdr3_nt: TGCGCCAGCAGCTGGGGGGGAAACACCGGGGAGCTGTTTTTT
cdr3_aa: CASSWGGNTGELFF

d_call: TRBD1
clone_size: .
j_call: TRBJ1-1
v_call: TRBV4-1
cdr3_nt: TGCGCCAGCAGCCAAGTACAGGGGGACACTGAAGCTTTCTTT
cdr3_aa: CASSQVQGDTEAFF

d_call: .
clone_size: once
j_call: TRBJ1-2
v_call: TRBV28
cdr3_nt: TGTGCCAGCAGTTTGCTCAGGATCTATGGCTACACCTTC
cdr3_aa: CASSLLRIYGYTF

d_call: .
clone_size: .
j_call: TRBJ1-5
v_call: TRBV30
cdr3_nt: TGTGCCTGGAGTGTAGACCTGGGGCAGCCCCAGCATTTT
cdr3_aa: CAWSVDLGQPQHF

d_call: .
clone_size: .
j_call: TRBJ2-3
v_call: TRBV2
cdr3_nt: TGTGCCAGCACCTCTGGGGTGAGCACAGATACGCAGTATTTT
cdr3_aa: CASTSGVSTDTQYF

d_call: .
clone_size: once
j_call: TRBJ2-7
v_call: TRBV5-1
cdr3_nt: TGCGCCAGCAGCCCCGAAAGTAATCGCGAGCAGTACTTC
cdr3_aa: CASSPESNREQYF

d_call: .
clone_size: .
j_call: TRBJ1-1
v_call: TRBV19
cdr3_nt: TGTGCCAGTAGTATAACCGGGGTTGGCACTGAAGCTTTCTTT
cdr3_aa: CASSITGVGTEAFF

d_call: .
clone_size: .
j_call: TRBJ1-6
v_call: TRBV6-5
cdr3_nt: TGTGCCAGCAGCGAAGCGGTCGGGACTCTCCACTTT
cdr3_aa: CASSEAVGTLHF

d_call: .
clone_size: .
j_call: TRBJ2-2
v_call: TRBV7-2
cdr3_nt: TGTGCCAGAAACCCCCCCCCGAGGGGGGGATCCACCGGGGAGCTGTTTTTT
cdr3_aa: CARNPPPRGGSTGELFF

d_call: TRBD1
clone_size: .
j_call: TRBJ2-2
v_call: TRBV6-1
cdr3_nt: TGTGCCAGCAGGCGGGACAGGTCGTATGTCGGGGAGCTGTTTTTT
cdr3_aa: CASRRDRSYVGELFF

d_call: .
clone_size: .
j_call: TRBJ1-4
v_call: TRBV27
cdr3_nt: TGTGCCAGCAGCCCAACCCGGGGATTCGGGGAAAAACTGTTTTTT
cdr3_aa: CASSPTRGFGEKLFF

d_call: .
clone_size: .
j_call: TRBJ2-3
v_call: TRBV6-6
cdr3_nt: TGTGCCAGCAGTTACGGGGGGACAGATACGCAGTATTTT
cdr3_aa: CASSYGGTDTQYF

d_call: TRBD1
clone_size: .
j_call: TRBJ2-1
v_call: TRBV5-1
cdr3_nt: TGCGCCAGCAGCTGGACCGGGACAGGGAGGGATGAGCAGTTCTTC
cdr3_aa: CASSWTGTGRDEQFF

d_call: .
clone_size: .
j_call: TRBJ1-1
v_call: TRBV2
cdr3_nt: TGTGCCAGCAGTCGTTCGACTGTGGTGAACACTGAAGCTTTCTTT
cdr3_aa: CASSRSTVVNTEAFF

d_call: .
clone_size: .
j_call: TRBJ2-6
v_call: TRBV7-2
cdr3_nt: TGTGCCAGCACCCCTGTGGGCTCTGGGGCCAACGTCCTGACTTTC
cdr3_aa: CASTPVGSGANVLTF

d_call: TRBD1
clone_size: .
j_call: TRBJ2-7
v_call: TRBV5-4
cdr3_nt: TGTGCCAGCAGCCTCGACAGGGGAAGTGCCGAGCAGTACTTC
cdr3_aa: CASSLDRGSAEQYF

d_call: TRBD2
clone_size: .
j_call: TRBJ2-5
v_call: TRBV6-6
cdr3_nt: TGTGCCAGCGGCGGGGGGGCCTATGAGACCCAGTACTTC
cdr3_aa: CASGGGAYETQYF

d_call: .
clone_size: .
j_call: TRBJ1-1
v_call: TRBV28
cdr3_nt: TGTGCCACCCGGGAGGAGGGATGGACTGAAGCTTTCTTT
cdr3_aa: CATREEGWTEAFF

d_call: .
clone_size: once
j_call: TRBJ1-4
v_call: TRBV15
cdr3_nt: TGTGCCACCAGTCCGAATCGGGCGAATGAAAAACTGTTTTTT
cdr3_aa: CATSPNRANEKLFF

d_call: .
clone_size: .
j_call: TRBJ1-2
v_call: TRBV7-9
cdr3_nt: TGTGCCAGCAGCTTAGCGCGGGCAGGGAGAAGTGGTGGCTACACCTTC
cdr3_aa: CASSLARAGRSGGYTF

d_call: .
clone_size: .
j_call: TRBJ1-3
v_call: TRBV5-4
cdr3_nt: TGTGCCAGCAGCTTTCTAGGGGATGGTGGAAACACCATATATTTT
cdr3_aa: CASSFLGDGGNTIYF

d_call: .
clone_size: .
j_call: TRBJ1-5
v_call: TRBV4-3
cdr3_nt: TGCGCCAGCAGCCAAGATCACGGATATCAGCCCCAGCATTTT
cdr3_aa: CASSQDHGYQPQHF

d_call: .
clone_size: .
j_call: TRBJ1-2
v_call: TRBV30
cdr3_nt: TGTGCCTGGAGTGATAAACCAGGGGTGAGGGATTATGGCTACACCTTC
cdr3_aa: CAWSDKPGVRDYGYTF

d_call: TRBD1
clone_size: once
j_call: TRBJ2-7
v_call: TRBV7-9
cdr3_nt: TGTGCCAGCAGCTCATACAGGGGGCTCGGCGAGCAGTACTTC
cdr3_aa: CASSSYRGLGEQYF

d_call: .
clone_size: .
j_call: TRBJ2-5
v_call: TRBV6-1
cdr3_nt: TGTGCCAGCATTCGGGCGGGGATAGAGACCCAGTACTTC
cdr3_aa: CASIRAGIETQYF

d_call: .
clone_size: .
j_call: TRBJ2-3
v_call: TRBV19
cdr3_nt: TGTGCCAGTAGTATAGAACCCTCCGGAGATACGCAGTATTTT
cdr3_aa: CASSIEPSGDTQYF

d_call: TRBD2
clone_size: .
j_call: TRBJ2-5
v_call: TRBV9
cdr3_nt: TGTGCCAGCAGCGCGAGCGGGGGGGCGGAGACCCAGTACTTC
cdr3_aa: CASSASGGAETQYF

d_call: .
clone_size: .
j_call: TRBJ1-2
v_call: TRBV5-4
cdr3_nt: TGTGCCAGCAGCCAAACAAACAGCTATGGCTACACCTTC
cdr3_aa: CASSQTNSYGYTF

d_call: .
clone_size: .
j_call: TRBJ2-3
v_call: TRBV13
cdr3_nt: TGTGCCAGCAGCTCCGAGGGTTCGGGCACAGATACGCAGTATTTT
cdr3_aa: CASSSEGSGTDTQYF

d_call: .
clone_size: .
j_call: TRBJ2-7
v_call: TRBV29-1
cdr3_nt: TGCAGCGTTGCACAGGGTATAAACGAGCAGTACTTC
cdr3_aa: CSVAQGINEQYF

d_call: .
clone_size: .
j_call: TRBJ1-2
v_call: TRBV9
cdr3_nt: TGTGCCAGCAGCGGGTCCGGGGGCTATGGCTACACCTTC
cdr3_aa: CASSGSGGYGYTF

d_call: .
clone_size: .
j_call: TRBJ1-4
v_call: TRBV13
cdr3_nt: TGTGCCAGCAGCCCATGGGGGGATTCTGGAAAACTGTTTTTT
cdr3_aa: CASSPWGDSGKLFF

d_call: .
clone_size: .
j_call: TRBJ2-2
v_call: TRBV2
cdr3_nt: TGTGCCAGCCGATCACCCCGGGAGCTGTTTTTT
cdr3_aa: CASRSPRELFF

d_call: .
clone_size: .
j_call: TRBJ1-1
v_call: TRBV6-5
cdr3_nt: TGTGCCAGCAGGGGATTCGGGAAAGCTTTCTTT
cdr3_aa: CASRGFGKAFF

d_call: .
clone_size: .
j_call: TRBJ1-4
v_call: TRBV28
cdr3_nt: TGTGCCAGCAGTTTATATGGGGAGATTAATGAAAAACTGTTTTTT
cdr3_aa: CASSLYGEINEKLFF

d_call: .
clone_size: .
j_call: TRBJ1-5
v_call: TRBV11-2
cdr3_nt: TGTGCCAGCAGTCCTACAGGGTCGGTGGGTCAGCCCCAGCATTTT
cdr3_aa: CASSPTGSVGQPQHF

d_call: TRBD2
clone_size: .
j_call: TRBJ2-2
v_call: TRBV9
cdr3_nt: TGTGCCAGCAGCTTACGACCCGGGACTAGCGGGGGCCCCTACACCGGGGAGCTGTTTTTT
cdr3_aa: CASSLRPGTSGGPYTGELFF

d_call: .
clone_size: few
j_call: TRBJ1-1
v_call: TRBV27
cdr3_nt: TGTGCCAGCATCCTAGGGGTTAAAGCTTTCTTT
cdr3_aa: CASILGVKAFF

d_call: .
clone_size: .
j_call: TRBJ2-5
v_call: TRBV7-2
cdr3_nt: TGTGCCAGCAGCTTAGACGGGGCGGCGGGGGAGACCCAGTACTTC
cdr3_aa: CASSLDGAAGETQYF